This TCR beta chain stems from a study of immune characterization of retroperitoneal liposarcoma. TCRdb re-called the PCR reads with MiXCR, one entry per CDR3 protein. Here the sample spans roughly 2,000 distinct CDR3 sequences, 40% to 50% being singletons. CDR3 length: 14 amino acids. Germline assignment: CDR1 MNHEY and CDR2 SVGAGI. The V and J ends lost 6 bases and 3 bases respectively, with 14 bases between them. This sequence was found in a male donor with retroperitoneal liposarcoma. The specimen sequenced was tumor tissue. The V call is TRBV6-5, the J call TRBJ2-5, with D possibly TRBD2 on 5 matching bases. The CDR3 region has the DNA TGTGCCAGCAGCCTGGGTGGGAGCGAAGAGACCCAGTACTTC. Its translation: CASSLGGSEETQYF.